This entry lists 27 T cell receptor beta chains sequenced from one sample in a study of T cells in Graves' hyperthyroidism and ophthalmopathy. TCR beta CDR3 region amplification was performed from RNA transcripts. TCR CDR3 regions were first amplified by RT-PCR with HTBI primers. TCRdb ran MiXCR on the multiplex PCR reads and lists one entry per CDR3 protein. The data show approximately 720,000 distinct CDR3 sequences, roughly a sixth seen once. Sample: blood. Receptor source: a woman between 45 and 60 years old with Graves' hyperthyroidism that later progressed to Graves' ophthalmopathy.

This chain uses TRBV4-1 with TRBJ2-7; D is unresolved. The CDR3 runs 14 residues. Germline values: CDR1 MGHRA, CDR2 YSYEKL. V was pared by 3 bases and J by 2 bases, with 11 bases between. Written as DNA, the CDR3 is TGCGCCAGCAGCCAGACCGAGACCACCTACGAGCAGTACTTC. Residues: CASSQTETTYEQYF.

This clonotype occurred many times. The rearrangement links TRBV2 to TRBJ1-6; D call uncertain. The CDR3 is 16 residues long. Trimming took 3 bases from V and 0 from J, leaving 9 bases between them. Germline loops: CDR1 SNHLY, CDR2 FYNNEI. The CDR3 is CASSDSLYSYNSPLHF. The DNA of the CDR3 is TGTGCCAGCAGTGACAGCCTATACTCCTATAATTCACCCCTCCACTTT.

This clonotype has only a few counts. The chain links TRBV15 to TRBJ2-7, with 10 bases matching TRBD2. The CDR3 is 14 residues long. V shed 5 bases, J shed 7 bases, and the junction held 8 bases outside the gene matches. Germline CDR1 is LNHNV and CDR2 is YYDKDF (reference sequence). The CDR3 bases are TGTGCCACCAGCCCAAGCGGGGGGGCTGAAGAGCAGTACTTC. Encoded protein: CATSPSGGAEEQYF.

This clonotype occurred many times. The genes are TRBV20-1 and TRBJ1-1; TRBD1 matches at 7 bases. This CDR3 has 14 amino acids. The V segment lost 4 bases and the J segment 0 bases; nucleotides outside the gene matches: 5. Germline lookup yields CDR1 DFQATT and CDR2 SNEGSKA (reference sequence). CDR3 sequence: CSANPGQMNTEAFF. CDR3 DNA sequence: TGCAGTGCTAACCCGGGACAGATGAACACTGAAGCTTTCTTT.

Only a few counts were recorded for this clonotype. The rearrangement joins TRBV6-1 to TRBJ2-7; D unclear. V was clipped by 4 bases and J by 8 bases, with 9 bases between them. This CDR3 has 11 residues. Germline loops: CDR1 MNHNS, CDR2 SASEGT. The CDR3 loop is CASSVGAKQYF. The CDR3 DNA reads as TGTGCCAGCAGTGTGGGTGCGAAGCAGTACTTC.

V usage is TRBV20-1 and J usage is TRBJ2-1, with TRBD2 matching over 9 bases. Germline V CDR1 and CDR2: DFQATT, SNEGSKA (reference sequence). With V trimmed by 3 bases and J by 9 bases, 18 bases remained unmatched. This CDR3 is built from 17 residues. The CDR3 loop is CSARPPLAGPTPGEQFF. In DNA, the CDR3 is TGCAGTGCTAGGCCCCCACTAGCGGGCCCGACTCCCGGTGAGCAGTTCTTC.

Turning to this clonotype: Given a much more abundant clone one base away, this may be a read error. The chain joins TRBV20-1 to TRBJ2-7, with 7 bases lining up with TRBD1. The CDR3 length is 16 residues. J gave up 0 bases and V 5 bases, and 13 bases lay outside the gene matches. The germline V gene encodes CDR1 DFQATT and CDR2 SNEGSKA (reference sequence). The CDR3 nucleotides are TGCAGTGCTGGTGGTGCCTCGGACAGGAGCTCCTACGAGCAGTACTTC. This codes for CSAGGASDRSSYEQYF.

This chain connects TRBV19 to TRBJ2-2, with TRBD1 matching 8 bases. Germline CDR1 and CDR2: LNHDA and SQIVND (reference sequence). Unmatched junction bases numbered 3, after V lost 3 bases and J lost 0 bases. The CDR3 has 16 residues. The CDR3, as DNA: TGTGCCAGTAGTATTCAGGGGGCCACGAACACCGGGGAGCTGTTTTTT. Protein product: CASSIQGATNTGELFF.

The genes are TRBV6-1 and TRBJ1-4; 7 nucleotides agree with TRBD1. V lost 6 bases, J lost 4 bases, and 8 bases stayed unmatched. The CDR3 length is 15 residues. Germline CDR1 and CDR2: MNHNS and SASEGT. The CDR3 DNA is TGTGCCAGCAGAAGGACAGGTTACTATAATGAAAAACTGTTTTTT. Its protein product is CASRRTGYYNEKLFF.

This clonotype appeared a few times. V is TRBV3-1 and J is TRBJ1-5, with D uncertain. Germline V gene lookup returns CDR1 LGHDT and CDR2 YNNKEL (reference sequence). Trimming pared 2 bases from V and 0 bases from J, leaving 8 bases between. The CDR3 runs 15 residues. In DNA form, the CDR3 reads TGTGCCAGCAGCCAATCTACTCATAGCAATCAGCCCCAGCATTTT. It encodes CASSQSTHSNQPQHF.

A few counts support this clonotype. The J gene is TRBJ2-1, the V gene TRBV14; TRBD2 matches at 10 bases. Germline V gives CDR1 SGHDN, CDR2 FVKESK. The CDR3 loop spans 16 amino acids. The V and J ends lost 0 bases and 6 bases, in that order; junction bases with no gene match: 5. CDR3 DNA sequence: TGTGCCAGCAGCCAAGAAGCTAGCGGGGGATTCAATGAGCAGTTCTTC. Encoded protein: CASSQEASGGFNEQFF.

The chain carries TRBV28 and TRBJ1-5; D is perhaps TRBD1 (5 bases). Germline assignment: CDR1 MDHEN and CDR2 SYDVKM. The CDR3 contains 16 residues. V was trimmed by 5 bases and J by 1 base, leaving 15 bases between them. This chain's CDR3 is CASSHSGRGSNQPQHF. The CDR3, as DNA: TGTGCCAGCAGTCATTCAGGTAGGGGAAGCAATCAGCCCCAGCATTTT.

DNA for the CDR3: TGCGCCAGCAGCTTGGACAGGAGCTATAATTCACCCCTCCACTTT. It specifies CASSLDRSYNSPLHF. The chain couples TRBV5-1 to TRBJ1-6; a possible D gene is TRBD1 (5 bases). This CDR3 spans 15 amino acids. V was pared by 0 bases and J by 3 bases, with 7 bases between. Germline V lookup: CDR1 SGHRS, CDR2 YFSETQ.

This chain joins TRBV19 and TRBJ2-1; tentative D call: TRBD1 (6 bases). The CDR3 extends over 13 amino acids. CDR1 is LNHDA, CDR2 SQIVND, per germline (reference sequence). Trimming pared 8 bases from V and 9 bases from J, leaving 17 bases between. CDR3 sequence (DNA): TGTGCCAGTTGTACAGGGAAAGGGGTTGAGCAGTTCTTC. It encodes CASCTGKGVEQFF.

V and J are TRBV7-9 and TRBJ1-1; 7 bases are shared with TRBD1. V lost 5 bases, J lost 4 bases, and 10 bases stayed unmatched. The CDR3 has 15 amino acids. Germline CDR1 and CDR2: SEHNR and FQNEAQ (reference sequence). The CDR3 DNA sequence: TGTGCCAGCAGCGCCCGACAGGGTTGGGTCACTGAAGCTTTCTTT. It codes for CASSARQGWVTEAFF.

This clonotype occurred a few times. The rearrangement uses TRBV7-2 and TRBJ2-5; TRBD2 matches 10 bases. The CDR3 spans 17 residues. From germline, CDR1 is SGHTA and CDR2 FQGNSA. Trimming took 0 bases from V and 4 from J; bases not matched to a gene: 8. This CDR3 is CASSLAASGGSRETQYF. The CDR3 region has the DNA TGTGCCAGCAGCTTAGCGGCTAGCGGGGGTTCCCGAGAGACCCAGTACTTC.

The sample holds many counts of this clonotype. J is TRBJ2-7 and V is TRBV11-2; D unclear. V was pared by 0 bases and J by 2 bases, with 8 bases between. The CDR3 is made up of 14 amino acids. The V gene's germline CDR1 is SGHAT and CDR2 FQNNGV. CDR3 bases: TGTGCCAGCAGCTTAGAGGGCAGTACCTACGAGCAGTACTTC. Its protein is CASSLEGSTYEQYF. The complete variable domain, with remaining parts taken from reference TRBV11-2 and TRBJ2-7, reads EAGVAQSPRYKIIEKRQSVAFWCNPISGHATLYWYQQILGQGPKLLIQFQNNGVVDDSQLPKDRFSAERLKGVDSTLKIQPAKLEDSAVYLCASSLEGSTYEQYFGPGTRLTVT.

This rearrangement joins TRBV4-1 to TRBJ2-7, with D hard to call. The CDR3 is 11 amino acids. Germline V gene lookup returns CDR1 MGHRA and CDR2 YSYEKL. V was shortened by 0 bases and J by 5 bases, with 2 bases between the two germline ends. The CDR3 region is CASSQEDEQYF. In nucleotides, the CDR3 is TGCGCCAGCAGCCAAGAAGACGAGCAGTACTTC.

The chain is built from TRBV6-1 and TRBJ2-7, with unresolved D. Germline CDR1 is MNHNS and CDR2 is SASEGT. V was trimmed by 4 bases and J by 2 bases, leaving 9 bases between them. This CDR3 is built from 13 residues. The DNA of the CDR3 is TGTGCCAGCAGTGTGGTTCGGGCCTACGAGCAGTACTTC. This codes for CASSVVRAYEQYF.

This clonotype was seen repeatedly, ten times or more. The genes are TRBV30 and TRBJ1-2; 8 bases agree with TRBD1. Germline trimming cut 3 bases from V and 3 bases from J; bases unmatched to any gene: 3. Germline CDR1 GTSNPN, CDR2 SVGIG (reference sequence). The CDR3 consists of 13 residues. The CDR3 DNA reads TGTGCCTGGAGCGAGGGACAGGACTATGGCTACACCTTC. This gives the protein CAWSEGQDYGYTF.

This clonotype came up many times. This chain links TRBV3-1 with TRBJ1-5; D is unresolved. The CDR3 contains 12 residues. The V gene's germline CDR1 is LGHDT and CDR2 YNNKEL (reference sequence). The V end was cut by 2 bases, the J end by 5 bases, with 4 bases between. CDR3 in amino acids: CASSQPDQPQHF. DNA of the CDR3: TGTGCCAGCAGCCAACCGGATCAGCCCCAGCATTTT. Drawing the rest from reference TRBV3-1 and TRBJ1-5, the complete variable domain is DTAVSQTPKYLVTQMGNDKSIKCEQNLGHDTMYWYKQDSKKFLKIMFSYNNKELIINETVPNRFSPKSPDKAHLNLHINSLELGDSAVYFCASSQPDQPQHFGDGTRLSIL.

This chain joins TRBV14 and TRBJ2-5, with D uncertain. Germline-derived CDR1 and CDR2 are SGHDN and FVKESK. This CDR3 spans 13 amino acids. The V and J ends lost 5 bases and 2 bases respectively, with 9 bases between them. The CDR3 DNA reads TGTGCCAGCAGCTCAGAGTGGCAAGAGACCCAGTACTTC. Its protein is CASSSEWQETQYF. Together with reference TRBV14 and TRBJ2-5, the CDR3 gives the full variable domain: EAGVTQFPSHSVIEKGQTVTLRCDPISGHDNLYWYRRVMGKEIKFLLHFVKESKQDESGMPNNRFLAERTGGTYSTLKVQPAELEDSGVYFCASSSEWQETQYFGPGTRLLVL.

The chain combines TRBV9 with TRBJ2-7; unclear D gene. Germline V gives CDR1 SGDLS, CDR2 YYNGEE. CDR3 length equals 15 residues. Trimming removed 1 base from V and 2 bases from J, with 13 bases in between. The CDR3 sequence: CASSVLFGPTYEQYF. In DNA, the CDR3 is TGTGCCAGCAGCGTATTGTTTGGCCCAACCTACGAGCAGTACTTC.

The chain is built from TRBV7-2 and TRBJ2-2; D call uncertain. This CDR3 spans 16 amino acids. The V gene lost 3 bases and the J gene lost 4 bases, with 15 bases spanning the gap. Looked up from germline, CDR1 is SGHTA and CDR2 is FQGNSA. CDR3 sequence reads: CASSFGPLGSTGELFF. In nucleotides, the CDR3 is TGTGCCAGCAGCTTTGGTCCCCTCGGTAGCACCGGGGAGCTGTTTTTT. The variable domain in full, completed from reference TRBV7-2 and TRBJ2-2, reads GAGVSQSPSNKVTEKGKDVELRCDPISGHTALYWYRQSLGQGLEFLIYFQGNSAPDKSGLPSDRFSAERTGGSVSTLTIQRTQQEDSAVYLCASSFGPLGSTGELFFGEGSRLTVL.

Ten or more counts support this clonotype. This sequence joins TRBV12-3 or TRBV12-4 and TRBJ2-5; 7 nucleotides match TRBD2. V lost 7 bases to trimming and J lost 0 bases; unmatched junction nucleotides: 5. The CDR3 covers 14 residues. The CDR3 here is CASNWGGYQETQYF. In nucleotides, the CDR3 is TGTGCCAGCAATTGGGGGGGGTACCAAGAGACCCAGTACTTC.

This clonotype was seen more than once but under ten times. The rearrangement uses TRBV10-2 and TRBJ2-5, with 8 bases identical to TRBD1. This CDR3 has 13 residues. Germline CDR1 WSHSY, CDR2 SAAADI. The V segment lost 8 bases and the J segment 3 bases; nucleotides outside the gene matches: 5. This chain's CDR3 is CASCLDREETQYF. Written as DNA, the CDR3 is TGCGCCAGCTGCCTGGACAGGGAAGAGACCCAGTACTTC.

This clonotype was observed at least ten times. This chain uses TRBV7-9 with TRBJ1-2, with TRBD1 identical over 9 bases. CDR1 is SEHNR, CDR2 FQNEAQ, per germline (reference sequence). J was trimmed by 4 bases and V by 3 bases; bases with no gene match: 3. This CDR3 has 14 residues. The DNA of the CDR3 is TGTGCCAGCAGCTTGGGACAGGGACTCTATGGCTACACCTTC. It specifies CASSLGQGLYGYTF.